The 23 T cell receptor beta chains below were found in one sample sequenced in a study of Graves' ophthalmopathy and Graves' hyperthyroidism. RNA transcripts were the template, and TCR beta CDR3 regions were amplified from them. First-round RT-PCR employed HTBI primers, with a second-round multiplex PCR after it. TCRdb reprocessed the multiplex PCR reads via MiXCR and lists one record per CDR3 protein. The sample has 1 million to 1.3 million distinct CDR3 sequences; about 36% are singletons. The sequencing input was peripheral blood or thyroid tissue (not recorded which). The receptors come from an adult man with Graves' hyperthyroidism.

This clonotype was found many times. The chain recombines TRBV10-3 with TRBJ1-1, with D unresolved. The germline V and J ends were trimmed by 10 bases and 0 bases, with 12 bases remaining between them. The CDR3 extends over 13 amino acids. Germline V CDR1 and CDR2: ENHRY, SYGVKD. CDR3 in amino acids: CATSRDLNTEAFF. CDR3 nucleotides: TGTGCCACCAGCAGAGATCTGAACACTGAAGCTTTCTTT.

This clonotype was detected a few times. The chain combines TRBV29-1 with TRBJ1-5; no clear D gene. CDR3 size: 13 residues. The germline V gene encodes CDR1 SQVTM and CDR2 ANQGSEA. V was shortened by 4 bases and J by 1 base, with 8 bases between the two germline ends. The CDR3 sequence is CSVGAGSNQPQHF. The DNA of the CDR3 is TGCAGCGTTGGGGCCGGGAGCAATCAGCCCCAGCATTTT.

The chain is built from TRBV29-1 and TRBJ2-3; no clear D gene. There are 13 residues in the CDR3. Trimming left V 3 bases short and J 8 bases short, with 15 bases between. CDR1 is SQVTM, CDR2 ANQGSEA, per germline. The CDR3 here is CSVEGLEEGTQYF. CDR3 sequence (DNA): TGCAGCGTTGAGGGCCTCGAAGAAGGTACGCAGTATTTT.

In this sample, this clonotype turned up a few times. Written as DNA, the CDR3 is TGTGCCAGCAGCTTAGTGGGTCGGGGGGCCTACGAGCAGTACTTC. The encoded protein is CASSLVGRGAYEQYF. The rearrangement links TRBV7-9 to TRBJ2-7; 7 bases are shared with TRBD2. The CDR3 has 15 residues. Germline V gives CDR1 SEHNR, CDR2 FQNEAQ (reference sequence). Trimming removed 1 base from V and 2 bases from J; junction bases left unmatched: 5.

This clonotype was seen only a few times. The rearrangement joins TRBV5-8 to TRBJ1-2; 9 nucleotides line up with TRBD1. The CDR3 consists of 15 residues. The germline V gene has CDR1 SGHTS and CDR2 YDEGEE. The ends lost 4 bases at V and 3 bases at J; junction bases unmatched: 7. The CDR3 DNA reads TGTGCCAGCAGCCCAGGACAGGGGAGTTACTATGGCTACACCTTC. This sequence encodes CASSPGQGSYYGYTF.

This clonotype showed up just a few times. V and J are TRBV19 and TRBJ2-7; D may correspond to TRBD1 or TRBD2 (6 bases each). The germline V gene encodes CDR1 LNHDA and CDR2 SQIVND (reference sequence). The V gene lost 0 bases and the J gene lost 2 bases, with 8 bases spanning the gap. The CDR3 has 14 residues. This chain's CDR3 is CASSIEGGPYEQYF. The DNA for the CDR3 is TGTGCCAGTAGTATAGAGGGGGGCCCCTACGAGCAGTACTTC.

This clonotype has a count of ten or more. The chain employs TRBV20-1 and TRBJ2-2, with 8 bases that match TRBD1. The V and J ends lost 5 bases and 4 bases, in that order; junction bases with no gene match: 6. Germline V CDR1 and CDR2: DFQATT, SNEGSKA (reference sequence). There are 14 residues in the CDR3. Here the CDR3 reads CSAGQGRTTGELFF. The CDR3, as DNA: TGCAGTGCTGGACAGGGAAGAACCACCGGGGAGCTGTTTTTT.

The chain carries TRBV10-3 and TRBJ2-7; 10 bases line up with TRBD1. CDR1 is ENHRY and CDR2 is SYGVKD in the germline V gene. CDR3 size: 13 residues. V lost 11 bases to trimming and J lost 6 bases; unmatched junction nucleotides: 10. The CDR3 reads CAPARDRGGEQYF. The CDR3 DNA reads as TGTGCCCCCGCCCGGGACAGGGGCGGCGAGCAGTACTTC.

The V and J genes are TRBV10-3 and TRBJ2-2; TRBD2 agrees at 8 bases. This CDR3 is 15 amino acids long. V shed 6 bases, J shed 8 bases, and the junction held 11 bases outside the gene matches. The germline V gene encodes CDR1 ENHRY and CDR2 SYGVKD. The CDR3 region is CAIRESGSGMGELFF. As DNA, the CDR3 is TGTGCCATCAGGGAAAGCGGGAGCGGTATGGGGGAGCTGTTTTTT.

This clonotype has ten or more counts. The V call is TRBV10-3, the J call TRBJ2-6; D unresolved. Germline-derived CDR1 and CDR2 are ENHRY and SYGVKD. V gave up 7 bases and J gave up 0 bases, with 7 bases separating them. The CDR3 is made up of 14 amino acids. The CDR3 DNA follows: TGTGCCATCAAGGCGAACTCTGGGGCCAACGTCCTGACTTTC. Its protein product is CAIKANSGANVLTF.

This clonotype appeared many times. The chain joins TRBV10-3 to TRBJ1-5, with TRBD1 identical over 7 bases. Germline CDR1 is ENHRY and CDR2 is SYGVKD. J lost 5 bases, V lost 11 bases, and 9 bases had no gene match. This CDR3 comprises 13 residues. The CDR3 loop reads CASQTGKDQPQHF. The CDR3, as DNA: TGTGCCTCTCAGACAGGGAAGGATCAGCCCCAGCATTTT.

This clonotype was picked up a small number of times. The chain has TRBV12-3 or TRBV12-4 and TRBJ1-2; the D gene is possibly TRBD1 (6 bases). The CDR3 is 16 amino acids. Trimming took off 2 bases at V and 4 bases at J, with 17 bases between the two ends. Here the CDR3 reads CASSLNRRIGGYGYTF. CDR3 nucleotides: TGTGCCAGCAGTTTAAACAGGCGGATAGGGGGCTATGGCTACACCTTC.

This clonotype was detected a few times. V is TRBV25-1 and J is TRBJ1-3; no definite D call. Trimming pared 3 bases from V and 0 bases from J, leaving 12 bases between. CDR1 is MGHDK, CDR2 SYGVNS, per germline. The CDR3 spans 16 residues. The CDR3 nucleotides read TGTGCCAGCAGTGACCCCCACGGGCGCTCTGGAAACACCATATATTTT. Translated: CASSDPHGRSGNTIYF. Full variable domain (missing parts from reference TRBV25-1 and TRBJ1-3): EADIYQTPRYLVIGTGKKITLECSQTMGHDKMYWYQQDPGMELHLIHYSYGVNSTEKGDLSSESTVSRIRTEHFPLTLESARPSHTSQYLCASSDPHGRSGNTIYFGEGSWLTVV.

About this clonotype itself: A read error may explain this, as a much larger clone is one base away. The V call is TRBV5-6, the J call TRBJ1-1, with no clear D. Between the trimmed V and J ends, which lost 0 bases and 0 bases, there was a span of 15 bases. This CDR3 spans 17 amino acids. Germline V gene data show CDR1 as SGHDT and CDR2 as YYEEEE. CDR3 amino acids: CASSLAFRRVLNTEAFF. CDR3 DNA: TGTGCCAGCAGCTTGGCCTTCCGGAGGGTCTTGAACACTGAAGCTTTCTTT.

This clonotype was found many times. V usage is TRBV10-3 and J usage is TRBJ2-7; D may be TRBD2 (5 bases). Germline CDR1 reads ENHRY; CDR2 reads SYGVKD. The CDR3 has 16 amino acids. The V gene lost 2 bases and the J gene lost 0 bases, with 14 bases spanning the gap. The CDR3 nucleotides are TGTGCCATCAGTGAGACGAGTACCGGGGACTCCTACGAGCAGTACTTC. It translates to CAISETSTGDSYEQYF.

The J gene is TRBJ2-7, the V gene TRBV10-3, with D tentatively TRBD1 (6 bases). The V and J ends lost 10 bases and 3 bases respectively, with 19 bases between them. The CDR3 contains 14 residues. Looked up from germline, CDR1 is ENHRY and CDR2 is SYGVKD. The CDR3 protein is CASTRPGQNYEQYF. Written as DNA, the CDR3 is TGTGCCAGCACAAGACCGGGACAAAACTACGAGCAGTACTTC.

With respect to this clonotype: This could be a read error, since a much larger clone is one nucleotide away. The CDR3: CASSLGQLVYEQYF. Written as DNA, the CDR3 is TGCGCCAGCAGCCTCGGACAGCTTGTCTACGAGCAGTACTTC. The V gene is TRBV5-1, the J gene TRBJ2-7; TRBD1 is a possible D gene (6 bases). Trimming pared 4 bases from V and 3 bases from J, leaving 14 bases between. The CDR3 spans 14 residues. Germline V CDR1 and CDR2: SGHRS, YFSETQ.

V is TRBV25-1 and J is TRBJ1-1, with 12 bases identical to TRBD1. Germline assignment: CDR1 MGHDK and CDR2 SYGVNS. This CDR3 is 15 amino acids long. The V and J ends lost 6 bases and 5 bases, in that order; junction bases with no gene match: 7. The CDR3 sequence is CASRSEGQGATEAFF. The CDR3, as DNA: TGTGCCAGCAGATCAGAGGGACAGGGGGCGACTGAAGCTTTCTTT.

This clonotype was recorded at least ten times. The chain couples TRBV7-9 to TRBJ2-7, with a tentative D call TRBD2 (5 bases). This CDR3 is built from 12 residues. CDR1 and CDR2 (germline): SEHNR, FQNEAQ (reference sequence). V was shortened by 5 bases and J by 4 bases, with 9 bases between the two germline ends. The CDR3 reads CASSGGWYEQYF. The CDR3 DNA is TGTGCCAGCAGCGGAGGATGGTACGAGCAGTACTTC.

This clonotype has at least ten counts. The rearrangement joins TRBV10-3 to TRBJ1-1, with D maybe TRBD1 (5 bases). The length of the CDR3 is 14 residues. Deletions cut 6 bases from V and 1 base from J, with 12 bases between. Germline V gene data show CDR1 as ENHRY and CDR2 as SYGVKD. This chain's CDR3 is CAIRGGASNTEAFF. The DNA for the CDR3 is TGTGCCATCAGAGGAGGGGCCTCGAACACTGAAGCTTTCTTT.

In its sample, this clonotype was seen many times. The chain combines TRBV5-1 with TRBJ2-7; D is unclear. CDR1 and CDR2 from the germline V gene are SGHRS and YFSETQ. CDR3 length: 15 residues. V was clipped by 5 bases and J by 4 bases, with 19 bases between them. As DNA, the CDR3 is TGCGCCAGCAGAGTAAGGGCCGAAATTTCGTACGAGCAGTACTTC. Translated: CASRVRAEISYEQYF.

This clonotype showed up many times. The chain is built from TRBV5-5 and TRBJ2-5, with D perhaps matching TRBD1 (5 bases). Germline V gene lookup returns CDR1 SGHKS and CDR2 YYEKEE (reference sequence). There are 16 residues in the CDR3. The V end lost 8 bases, the J end lost 5 bases, and 25 bases lay between the germline ends. CDR3 in amino acids: CASTAGFSELAETQYF. As DNA, the CDR3 is TGTGCCAGTACTGCAGGGTTCTCTGAGCTTGCGGAGACCCAGTACTTC.

The rearrangement joins TRBV7-2 to TRBJ1-5; D is possibly TRBD1 (5 bases). The CDR3 spans 13 residues. Germline V gene data show CDR1 as SGHTA and CDR2 as FQGNSA. With 5 bases removed from V and 7 bases from J, the gap between germline ends came to 12 bases. In DNA, the CDR3 is TGTGCCAGCAGCGACGGGGGGTCCCAGCCCCAGCATTTT. The encoded protein is CASSDGGSQPQHF.